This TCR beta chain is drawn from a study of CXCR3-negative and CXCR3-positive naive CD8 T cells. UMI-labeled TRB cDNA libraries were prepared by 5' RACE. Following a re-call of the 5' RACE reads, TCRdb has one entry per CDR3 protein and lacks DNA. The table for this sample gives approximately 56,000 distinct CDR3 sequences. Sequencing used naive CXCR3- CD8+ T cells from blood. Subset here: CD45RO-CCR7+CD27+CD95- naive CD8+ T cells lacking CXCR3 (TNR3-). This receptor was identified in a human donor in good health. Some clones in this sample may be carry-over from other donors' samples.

The CDR3 reads CASSEARSPADQETQYF. This chain connects TRBV2 to TRBJ2-5. CDR1 and CDR2 from the germline V gene are SNHLY and FYNNEI. The CDR3 spans 17 residues. Combining the CDR3 with reference TRBV2 and TRBJ2-5 gives the whole variable domain EPEVTQTPSHQVTQMGQEVILRCVPISNHLYFYWYRQILGQKVEFLVSFYNNEISEKSEIFDDQFSVERPDGSNFTLKIRSTKLEDSAMYFCASSEARSPADQETQYFGPGTRLLVL.